A selection of T cell receptor beta chains follows, all from one sample in a study of blood T cell repertoires in COVID-19. Using immunoSEQ multiplex PCR, the repertoire was profiled, and TCRdb retains in-frame clones only, with some absent. The data contain some 350,000 clones, more than 85% of them singletons. Sequencing was performed on peripheral blood. The receptors shown here come from a human donor in a cohort sampled during active COVID-19. Both conserved end residues are part of each CDR3. Fields, in order: J gene, CDR3 length, clone size, V gene, D gene, CDR3 protein, CDR3 DNA. The D gene is left open where the match is weak. Clone size is not always given. Where it is, it says once, few, many or a class for expanded clones.

J gene: TRBJ2-2; CDR3 length: 18; clone size: -; V gene: TRBV11-2; D gene: TRBD2; CDR3 protein: CASSKWATSGTNTGELFF; CDR3 DNA: TGTGCCAGCAGCAAGTGGGCCACTAGCGGGACGAACACCGGGGAGCTGTTTTTT
J gene: TRBJ1-3; CDR3 length: 16; clone size: -; V gene: TRBV5-4; D gene: TRBD1; CDR3 protein: CASSFRDRPSGNTIYF; CDR3 DNA: TGTGCCAGCAGCTTTAGGGACAGGCCCTCTGGAAACACCATATATTTT
J gene: TRBJ2-1; CDR3 length: 16; clone size: -; V gene: TRBV5-1; D gene: TRBD2; CDR3 protein: CASSPARLAGVVEQFF; CDR3 DNA: TGCGCCAGCAGCCCCGCTAGACTAGCGGGAGTGGTTGAGCAGTTCTTC
J gene: TRBJ2-4; CDR3 length: 18; clone size: -; V gene: TRBV27; D gene: -; CDR3 protein: CASKHPIIPTGAKNIQYF; CDR3 DNA: TGTGCCAGCAAACACCCTATAATTCCTACAGGGGCCAAAAACATTCAGTACTTC
J gene: TRBJ2-7; CDR3 length: 16; clone size: -; V gene: TRBV5-1; D gene: TRBD1; CDR3 protein: CASSSLGTGGFHEQYF; CDR3 DNA: TGCGCCAGCAGCTCTTTAGGGACAGGGGGCTTTCACGAGCAGTACTTC
J gene: TRBJ1-1; CDR3 length: 18; clone size: -; V gene: TRBV11-3; D gene: TRBD1; CDR3 protein: CASSPGQDAMKGNTEAFF; CDR3 DNA: TGTGCCAGCAGCCCCGGACAGGACGCTATGAAGGGGAACACTGAAGCTTTCTTT
J gene: TRBJ2-3; CDR3 length: 18; clone size: -; V gene: TRBV7-3; D gene: TRBD2; CDR3 protein: CASRGLAGLDVSTDTQYF; CDR3 DNA: TGTGCCAGCAGGGGACTAGCGGGGCTTGACGTTAGCACAGATACGCAGTATTTT
J gene: TRBJ2-2; CDR3 length: 17; clone size: -; V gene: TRBV5-1; D gene: TRBD2; CDR3 protein: CASSLGSGGADTGELFF; CDR3 DNA: TGCGCCAGCAGCTTGGGTAGCGGGGGGGCCGACACCGGGGAGCTGTTTTTT
J gene: TRBJ1-6; CDR3 length: 14; clone size: -; V gene: TRBV27; D gene: TRBD1; CDR3 protein: CASSFEGAYSPLHF; CDR3 DNA: TGTGCCAGCAGTTTTGAGGGGGCATATTCACCCCTCCACTTT
J gene: TRBJ1-5; CDR3 length: 14; clone size: -; V gene: TRBV19; D gene: TRBD1; CDR3 protein: CASSPWDSRQPQHF; CDR3 DNA: TGTGCCAGTAGTCCCTGGGACAGCCGACAGCCCCAGCATTTT
J gene: TRBJ1-2; CDR3 length: 14; clone size: once; V gene: TRBV2; D gene: -; CDR3 protein: CASSRTASNYGYTF; CDR3 DNA: TGTGCCAGCAGCCGGACAGCCTCTAACTATGGCTACACCTTC
J gene: TRBJ2-2; CDR3 length: 16; clone size: -; V gene: TRBV30; D gene: TRBD2; CDR3 protein: CAWSRIKAGVTGELFF; CDR3 DNA: TGTGCCTGGAGTAGGATAAAAGCGGGAGTAACCGGGGAGCTGTTTTTT
J gene: TRBJ2-7; CDR3 length: 15; clone size: few; V gene: TRBV29-1; D gene: TRBD2; CDR3 protein: CSVGTSAAVYYEQYF; CDR3 DNA: TGCAGCGTAGGTACTAGCGCCGCCGTTTACTACGAGCAGTACTTC
J gene: TRBJ2-3; CDR3 length: 15; clone size: -; V gene: TRBV2; D gene: -; CDR3 protein: CASSEGARSGDTQYF; CDR3 DNA: TGTGCCAGCAGTGAAGGAGCGCGGTCAGGGGATACGCAGTATTTT
J gene: TRBJ2-1; CDR3 length: 13; clone size: -; V gene: TRBV11-2; D gene: -; CDR3 protein: CASSVGGLNEQFF; CDR3 DNA: TGTGCCAGCAGCGTAGGGGGACTCAACGAGCAGTTCTTC
J gene: TRBJ1-2; CDR3 length: 13; clone size: -; V gene: TRBV11-2; D gene: -; CDR3 protein: CASSPGGHYGYTF; CDR3 DNA: TGTGCCAGCAGCCCTGGCGGGCACTATGGCTACACCTTC
J gene: TRBJ1-5; CDR3 length: 17; clone size: -; V gene: TRBV7-2; D gene: -; CDR3 protein: CASSPDRGPNSNQPQHF; CDR3 DNA: TGTGCCAGCAGTCCAGACCGGGGTCCCAATAGCAATCAGCCCCAGCATTTT
J gene: TRBJ2-6; CDR3 length: 15; clone size: -; V gene: TRBV30; D gene: -; CDR3 protein: CAWFSPSVGANVLTF; CDR3 DNA: TGTGCCTGGTTTTCCCCCTCTGTTGGGGCCAACGTCCTGACTTTC
J gene: TRBJ2-1; CDR3 length: 13; clone size: once; V gene: TRBV30; D gene: -; CDR3 protein: CAWSAGGHNEQFF; CDR3 DNA: TGTGCCTGGAGTGCGGGGGGCCATAATGAGCAGTTCTTC
J gene: TRBJ2-3; CDR3 length: 10; clone size: once; V gene: TRBV28; D gene: -; CDR3 protein: CVSGRGTQYF; CDR3 DNA: TGTGTCAGCGGGCGTGGCACGCAGTATTTT
J gene: TRBJ1-1; CDR3 length: 11; clone size: -; V gene: TRBV20-1; D gene: -; CDR3 protein: CSAIEDTEAFF; CDR3 DNA: TGCAGTGCTATCGAGGACACTGAAGCTTTCTTT
J gene: TRBJ2-3; CDR3 length: 14; clone size: -; V gene: TRBV7-2; D gene: -; CDR3 protein: CASSIRTGTDTQYF; CDR3 DNA: TGTGCCAGCAGCATAAGGACAGGCACAGATACGCAGTATTTT
J gene: TRBJ1-5; CDR3 length: 13; clone size: -; V gene: TRBV28; D gene: -; CDR3 protein: CASTWRAAQPQHF; CDR3 DNA: TGTGCCAGCACGTGGAGGGCGGCTCAGCCCCAGCATTTT
J gene: TRBJ1-1; CDR3 length: 13; clone size: -; V gene: TRBV3-1/TRBV3-2; D gene: -; CDR3 protein: CASSQISPPEAFF; CDR3 DNA: TGTGCCAGCAGCCAAATTTCCCCTCCTGAAGCTTTCTTT
J gene: TRBJ2-6; CDR3 length: 18; clone size: -; V gene: TRBV7-8; D gene: -; CDR3 protein: CASSLDQVGSSGANVLTF; CDR3 DNA: TGTGCCAGCAGCTTAGATCAGGTAGGAAGCTCTGGGGCCAACGTCCTGACTTTC
J gene: TRBJ2-7; CDR3 length: 13; clone size: -; V gene: TRBV10-1; D gene: TRBD2; CDR3 protein: CASSAAGVGEQYF; CDR3 DNA: TGCGCCAGCAGTGCGGCGGGAGTAGGCGAGCAGTACTTC
J gene: TRBJ1-5; CDR3 length: 14; clone size: -; V gene: TRBV2; D gene: -; CDR3 protein: CASRSGVSNQPQHF; CDR3 DNA: TGTGCCAGCAGATCCGGGGTCAGCAATCAGCCCCAGCATTTT
J gene: TRBJ1-4; CDR3 length: 14; clone size: -; V gene: TRBV29-1; D gene: -; CDR3 protein: CSVVFGQGGEKLFF; CDR3 DNA: TGCAGCGTTGTGTTCGGCCAGGGTGGTGAAAAACTGTTTTTT
J gene: TRBJ1-5; CDR3 length: 14; clone size: -; V gene: TRBV19; D gene: -; CDR3 protein: CASSIARGGQPQHF; CDR3 DNA: TGTGCCAGTAGTATAGCGCGAGGGGGTCAGCCCCAGCATTTT
J gene: TRBJ1-2; CDR3 length: 15; clone size: -; V gene: TRBV28; D gene: -; CDR3 protein: CASSLSQGAIGGYTF; CDR3 DNA: TGTGCCAGCAGTTTATCCCAGGGCGCGATTGGTGGCTACACCTTC
J gene: TRBJ2-7; CDR3 length: 19; clone size: -; V gene: TRBV7-6; D gene: TRBD2; CDR3 protein: CASSALAGQSAPKTYEQYF; CDR3 DNA: TGTGCCAGCAGCGCTCTAGCGGGACAGAGCGCTCCTAAAACCTACGAGCAGTACTTC
J gene: TRBJ2-3; CDR3 length: 19; clone size: -; V gene: TRBV5-1; D gene: TRBD2; CDR3 protein: CASSSQLAGDAISTDTQYF; CDR3 DNA: TGCGCCAGCAGCTCCCAGCTAGCGGGGGACGCTATTAGCACAGATACGCAGTATTTT
J gene: TRBJ1-4; CDR3 length: 15; clone size: many; V gene: TRBV2; D gene: -; CDR3 protein: CASSEDTSTNEKLFF; CDR3 DNA: TGTGCCAGCAGTGAGGACACCTCAACTAATGAAAAACTGTTTTTT
J gene: TRBJ2-7; CDR3 length: 15; clone size: -; V gene: TRBV19; D gene: -; CDR3 protein: CASSIGALSSYEQYF; CDR3 DNA: TGTGCCAGTAGTATAGGGGCGTTGAGCTCCTACGAGCAGTACTTC
J gene: TRBJ1-1; CDR3 length: 13; clone size: -; V gene: TRBV5-4; D gene: -; CDR3 protein: CASRDGRGTEAFF; CDR3 DNA: TGTGCCAGCAGGGACGGCAGGGGAACTGAAGCTTTCTTT
J gene: TRBJ2-7; CDR3 length: 14; clone size: -; V gene: TRBV27; D gene: -; CDR3 protein: CASSGALSSYEQYF; CDR3 DNA: TGTGCCAGCAGTGGGGCCTTGAGCTCCTACGAGCAGTACTTC
J gene: TRBJ1-1; CDR3 length: 13; clone size: -; V gene: TRBV9; D gene: -; CDR3 protein: CASSPQGGSRAFF; CDR3 DNA: TGTGCCAGCAGCCCCCAGGGAGGCTCTAGGGCTTTCTTT
J gene: TRBJ2-3; CDR3 length: 16; clone size: -; V gene: TRBV11-2; D gene: TRBD2; CDR3 protein: CASSPQREGYVDTQYF; CDR3 DNA: TGTGCCAGCAGCCCCCAGCGGGAGGGATATGTGGATACGCAGTATTTT
J gene: TRBJ1-2; CDR3 length: 13; clone size: -; V gene: TRBV24-1; D gene: -; CDR3 protein: CATTRDSDYGYTF; CDR3 DNA: TGTGCCACCACCAGGGATTCGGACTATGGCTACACCTTC
J gene: TRBJ1-5; CDR3 length: 17; clone size: -; V gene: TRBV7-9; D gene: -; CDR3 protein: CASSLGTGIYSNQPQHF; CDR3 DNA: TGTGCCAGCAGCTTAGGTACAGGGATTTATAGCAATCAGCCCCAGCATTTT
J gene: TRBJ1-3; CDR3 length: 15; clone size: once; V gene: TRBV6-1; D gene: -; CDR3 protein: CASSERWSSGNTIYF; CDR3 DNA: TGTGCCAGCAGTGAACGGTGGAGCTCTGGAAACACCATATATTTT
J gene: TRBJ2-1; CDR3 length: 15; clone size: -; V gene: TRBV19; D gene: -; CDR3 protein: CASSASVDPVDEQFF; CDR3 DNA: TGTGCCAGTAGTGCTAGCGTCGACCCTGTGGATGAGCAGTTCTTC
J gene: TRBJ2-5; CDR3 length: 15; clone size: -; V gene: TRBV3-1/TRBV3-2; D gene: -; CDR3 protein: CASSQDLQGQETQYF; CDR3 DNA: TGTGCCAGCAGCCAAGATTTACAGGGCCAAGAGACCCAGTACTTC
J gene: TRBJ1-2; CDR3 length: 15; clone size: -; V gene: TRBV27; D gene: TRBD1; CDR3 protein: CASSSGTGGRDGYTF; CDR3 DNA: TGTGCCAGCAGTTCTGGTACAGGGGGCAGGGATGGCTACACCTTC
J gene: TRBJ1-1; CDR3 length: 13; clone size: -; V gene: TRBV11-3; D gene: -; CDR3 protein: CASSFRGNTEAFF; CDR3 DNA: TGTGCCAGCAGCTTTAGGGGGAACACTGAAGCTTTCTTT
J gene: TRBJ2-3; CDR3 length: 16; clone size: -; V gene: TRBV9; D gene: TRBD2; CDR3 protein: CASSVSLAGNTDTQYF; CDR3 DNA: TGTGCCAGCAGCGTCTCCCTAGCGGGGAACACAGATACGCAGTATTTT
J gene: TRBJ1-2; CDR3 length: 14; clone size: -; V gene: TRBV5-1; D gene: -; CDR3 protein: CASGSTVSDYGYTF; CDR3 DNA: TGCGCCAGCGGCTCGACAGTTTCTGACTATGGCTACACCTTC
J gene: TRBJ1-1; CDR3 length: 15; clone size: few; V gene: TRBV27; D gene: TRBD1; CDR3 protein: CASSLSGDRGTEAFF; CDR3 DNA: TGTGCCAGCAGTTTATCTGGGGACAGGGGAACTGAAGCTTTCTTT
J gene: TRBJ2-1; CDR3 length: 17; clone size: -; V gene: TRBV27; D gene: TRBD2; CDR3 protein: CASSGKGLGLAVNEQFF; CDR3 DNA: TGTGCCAGCAGTGGGAAGGGGCTAGGACTAGCGGTGAATGAGCAGTTCTTC
J gene: TRBJ2-1; CDR3 length: 13; clone size: -; V gene: TRBV29-1; D gene: -; CDR3 protein: CSADPGLGNEQFF; CDR3 DNA: TGCAGCGCCGATCCTGGACTGGGCAATGAGCAGTTCTTC
J gene: TRBJ1-1; CDR3 length: 16; clone size: -; V gene: TRBV7-7; D gene: TRBD1; CDR3 protein: CASSPWDRGLRTEAFF; CDR3 DNA: TGTGCTAGCAGCCCGTGGGACAGGGGATTGAGGACTGAAGCTTTCTTT
J gene: TRBJ2-2; CDR3 length: 16; clone size: -; V gene: TRBV5-1; D gene: -; CDR3 protein: CASSLALATNTGELFF; CDR3 DNA: TGCGCCAGCAGCTTGGCCTTAGCAACGAACACCGGGGAGCTGTTTTTT
J gene: TRBJ1-3; CDR3 length: 14; clone size: -; V gene: TRBV6-6; D gene: -; CDR3 protein: CASSYSRTRNTIYF; CDR3 DNA: TGTGCCAGCAGTTACTCTAGGACTCGCAACACCATATATTTT
J gene: TRBJ1-5; CDR3 length: 17; clone size: -; V gene: TRBV19; D gene: -; CDR3 protein: CASSTPRGGALNQPQHF; CDR3 DNA: TGTGCCAGTAGTACTCCCCGGGGGGGGGCGCTGAATCAGCCCCAGCATTTT
J gene: TRBJ1-6; CDR3 length: 13; clone size: -; V gene: TRBV7-9; D gene: TRBD1; CDR3 protein: CASSRQGESPLHF; CDR3 DNA: TGTGCCAGCAGCCGACAGGGTGAATCACCCCTCCACTTT
J gene: TRBJ1-4; CDR3 length: 14; clone size: -; V gene: TRBV6-5; D gene: -; CDR3 protein: CASSYRRGGEKLFF; CDR3 DNA: TGTGCCAGCAGTTATAGGAGGGGAGGGGAAAAACTGTTTTTT
J gene: TRBJ2-6; CDR3 length: 17; clone size: -; V gene: TRBV2; D gene: TRBD1; CDR3 protein: CASALGQGNSGANVLTF; CDR3 DNA: TGTGCCAGCGCTCTCGGACAGGGCAACTCTGGGGCCAACGTCCTGACTTTC
J gene: TRBJ2-1; CDR3 length: 14; clone size: -; V gene: TRBV19; D gene: -; CDR3 protein: CASSRTGDEGEQFF; CDR3 DNA: TGTGCCAGTAGTAGGACGGGGGATGAGGGTGAGCAGTTCTTC